The 24 T cell receptor beta chains below were found in one sample sequenced in a study of response to subunit inactivated influenza vaccine. TCRdb analysed the RT-PCR reads with MiXCR anew, one entry per CDR3 protein. This table has around 540,000 distinct CDR3 sequences, 12% appearing once. The sequences come from PBMCs from blood, collected on the day of vaccination. The receptors here all came from a middle-aged man who received an inactivated influenza vaccine.

The chain carries TRBV15 and TRBJ1-1; 7 nucleotides agree with TRBD1. The CDR3 has 16 amino acids. V lost 0 bases and J lost 4; bases outside the gene matches: 8. CDR1 LNHNV and CDR2 YYDKDF come from the germline V gene (reference sequence). CDR3 DNA sequence: TGTGCCACCAGCAGAGATCTAGGGGGCCCGGTCACTGAAGCTTTCTTT. The encoded protein is CATSRDLGGPVTEAFF.

The genes are TRBV12-3 or TRBV12-4 and TRBJ2-5, with 13 bases matching TRBD2. The V gene end was trimmed by 5 bases and the J gene end by 2 bases; junction bases not matched to a gene: 5. This CDR3 is built from 16 residues. The CDR3 DNA follows: TGTGCCAGCAGTGCTACTAGCGGGGGGGCACAAGAGACCCAGTACTTC. This codes for CASSATSGGAQETQYF.

This clonotype showed up just a few times. J is TRBJ2-5 and V is TRBV15, with 7 bases matching TRBD1. V was clipped by 2 bases and J by 6 bases; unmatched bases: 9. Germline CDR1 and CDR2: LNHNV and YYDKDF (reference sequence). The CDR3 sequence is 15 residues long. In nucleotides, the CDR3 is TGTGCCACCAGCAGACGTCAGGGGGTCGGAAAGACCCAGTACTTC. It encodes CATSRRQGVGKTQYF.

A few counts support this clonotype. The chain is built from TRBV19 and TRBJ1-5, with 7 bases matching TRBD1. The CDR3 sequence is 15 residues long. Per germline, CDR1 LNHDA and CDR2 SQIVND (reference sequence). Germline trimming cut 3 bases from V and 4 bases from J; bases unmatched to any gene: 6. As DNA, the CDR3 is TGTGCCAGTAGTATTGGATCGGGACAGAATCAGCCCCAGCATTTT. This translates into CASSIGSGQNQPQHF.

This clonotype was picked up a small number of times. The chain is built from TRBV6-5 and TRBJ2-3; tentatively, D is TRBD2 (5 bases). V lost 2 bases, J lost 0 bases, and 18 bases lay in between. CDR1 and CDR2 (germline): MNHEY, SVGAGI. This CDR3 is 18 amino acids long. The CDR3 sequence: CASSYTRLGSYSTDTQYF. The CDR3 DNA follows: TGTGCCAGCAGTTACACGCGGCTAGGGAGTTATAGCACAGATACGCAGTATTTT.

This clonotype has more than one count but fewer than ten. This sequence joins TRBV5-1 and TRBJ2-2; tentative D call: TRBD1 (5 bases). The germline V gene encodes CDR1 SGHRS and CDR2 YFSETQ. The CDR3 spans 16 residues. V was clipped by 4 bases and J by 2 bases, with 15 bases between them. The CDR3 loop reads CASSLGSGPNTGELFF. As DNA, the CDR3 is TGCGCCAGCAGCCTGGGATCAGGGCCTAACACCGGGGAGCTGTTTTTT. The full variable domain, rest sourced from reference TRBV5-1 and TRBJ2-2, is KAGVTQTPRYLIKTRGQQVTLSCSPISGHRSVSWYQQTPGQGLQFLFEYFSETQRNKGNFPGRFSGRQFSNSRSEMNVSTLELGDSALYLCASSLGSGPNTGELFFGEGSRLTVL.

In its sample, this clonotype was seen a few times. V and J are TRBV11-2 and TRBJ2-7, with TRBD1 as a possible D gene (6 bases). Trimming took off 0 bases at V and 3 bases at J, with 15 bases between the two ends. The germline V gene has CDR1 SGHAT and CDR2 FQNNGV. The CDR3 runs to 16 residues. CDR3 sequence reads: CASSLDHRAVNYEQYF. CDR3 coding DNA: TGTGCCAGCAGCTTAGATCACAGGGCAGTTAACTACGAGCAGTACTTC. Full variable domain (remainder filled in from reference TRBV11-2 and TRBJ2-7): EAGVAQSPRYKIIEKRQSVAFWCNPISGHATLYWYQQILGQGPKLLIQFQNNGVVDDSQLPKDRFSAERLKGVDSTLKIQPAKLEDSAVYLCASSLDHRAVNYEQYFGPGTRLTVT.

The chain combines TRBV5-1 with TRBJ2-3; D not resolved. Trimming left V 6 bases short and J 2 bases short, with 13 bases between. This CDR3 has 14 residues. Germline assignment: CDR1 SGHRS and CDR2 YFSETQ. CDR3 nucleotides: TGCGCCAGCAAGGTAAAACTTGTCACAGATACGCAGTATTTT. Its protein is CASKVKLVTDTQYF. The whole variable domain, filled in from reference TRBV5-1 and TRBJ2-3, reads KAGVTQTPRYLIKTRGQQVTLSCSPISGHRSVSWYQQTPGQGLQFLFEYFSETQRNKGNFPGRFSGRQFSNSRSEMNVSTLELGDSALYLCASKVKLVTDTQYFGPGTRLTVL.

A few counts support this clonotype. The chain has TRBV7-2 and TRBJ2-5, with D possibly matching TRBD1 (7 bases). The V and J ends lost 5 bases and 6 bases respectively, with 19 bases between them. This CDR3 is 15 amino acids long. Germline V gene lookup returns CDR1 SGHTA and CDR2 FQGNSA. CDR3 residues: CASSTEAGGQKTQYF. DNA for the CDR3: TGTGCCAGCAGCACAGAGGCAGGGGGGCAGAAGACCCAGTACTTC.

V is TRBV5-4 and J is TRBJ2-1; 7 bases line up with TRBD1. CDR3 length equals 13 residues. Per the germline V gene, CDR1 is SGHNT and CDR2 is YYREEE (reference sequence). V lost 1 base to trimming and J lost 8 bases; unmatched junction nucleotides: 3. DNA of the CDR3: TGTGCCAGCAGCTTGAGGGGGCGCGATGAGCAGTTCTTC. Translating it yields CASSLRGRDEQFF.

The chain links TRBV15 to TRBJ2-3; 7 nucleotides match TRBD2. Germline V CDR1 and CDR2: LNHNV, YYDKDF (reference sequence). This CDR3 has 17 amino acids. With V trimmed by 0 bases and J by 5 bases, 11 bases remained unmatched. The CDR3 nucleotides read TGTGCCACCAGCAGAGATGCTCAGGGTGGGGGGGGAGATACGCAGTATTTT. Its protein is CATSRDAQGGGGDTQYF.

Many counts were recorded for this clonotype. V is TRBV14 and J is TRBJ2-7; 9 bases fit TRBD1. CDR1 SGHDN and CDR2 FVKESK come from the germline V gene. The CDR3 has 15 residues. The V gene end was trimmed by 4 bases and the J gene end by 3 bases; junction bases not matched to a gene: 7. CDR3: CASSPSGQGLYEQYF. The CDR3 DNA reads as TGTGCCAGCAGCCCATCGGGACAGGGCCTCTACGAGCAGTACTTC.

J is TRBJ2-5 and V is TRBV2; the D gene is possibly TRBD1 (6 bases). The CDR3 has 14 amino acids. Germline V CDR1 and CDR2: SNHLY, FYNNEI. Trimming stripped 4 bases from V and 5 bases from J, with 14 bases between. CDR3 nucleotides: TGTGCCAGCAGTGTCCTTGGGGGCCGGGAGACCCAGTACTTC. Protein sequence: CASSVLGGRETQYF.

This clonotype was seen at least ten times. The rearrangement uses TRBV29-1 and TRBJ2-1; TRBD2 is a possible D gene (7 bases). This CDR3 is 10 amino acids long. V was pared by 6 bases and J by 9 bases, with 9 bases between. Germline V gene lookup returns CDR1 SQVTM and CDR2 ANQGSEA. The CDR3 region is CSVGGAEQFF. CDR3 nucleotides: TGCAGCGTGGGGGGGGCTGAGCAGTTCTTC.

This clonotype was counted a few times. The V call is TRBV6-1, the J call TRBJ1-1; 7 nucleotides align to TRBD1. Unmatched junction bases numbered 10, after V lost 6 bases and J lost 6 bases. The length of the CDR3 is 14 residues. CDR1 is MNHNS and CDR2 is SASEGT in the germline V gene. CDR3 residues: CASRTTGSRSEAFF. In DNA form, the CDR3 reads TGTGCCAGCAGAACGACAGGGTCGCGGTCTGAAGCTTTCTTT.

This chain links TRBV20-1 with TRBJ2-3; 14 bases match TRBD2. Losses at the gene ends were 0 bases for V and 1 base for J; bases not matched to a gene: 9. The CDR3 loop spans 19 amino acids. CDR1 DFQATT and CDR2 SNEGSKA come from the germline V gene (reference sequence). As DNA, the CDR3 is TGCAGTGCTAGAGATCTTTCGACTAGCGGGGGGGAACGCACAGATACGCAGTATTTT. Protein sequence: CSARDLSTSGGERTDTQYF.

Many counts were recorded for this clonotype. The chain employs TRBV18 and TRBJ2-7; the D gene could be TRBD1 or TRBD2 (5 bases each). Germline V gene data show CDR1 as KGHSH and CDR2 as LQKENI. Trimming left V 3 bases short and J 4 bases short, with 10 bases between. The CDR3 loop spans 13 amino acids. The CDR3 loop is CASSPGEGYEQYF. In DNA form, the CDR3 reads TGTGCCAGCTCACCGGGTGAGGGGTACGAGCAGTACTTC.

This clonotype has more than one count but fewer than ten. V usage is TRBV14 and J usage is TRBJ2-1; 12 nucleotides agree with TRBD2. V was clipped by 5 bases and J by 9 bases; unmatched bases: 8. Germline V CDR1 and CDR2: SGHDN, FVKESK. The CDR3 runs 15 residues. CDR3 loop: CASSELAGGTVEQFF. For the CDR3, the DNA is TGTGCCAGCAGCGAACTAGCGGGAGGTACGGTTGAGCAGTTCTTC.

This chain uses TRBV7-9 with TRBJ1-3; TRBD1 aligns across 7 bases. Germline lookup yields CDR1 SEHNR and CDR2 FQNEAQ (reference sequence). The CDR3 contains 17 residues. The ends lost 5 bases at V and 0 bases at J; junction bases unmatched: 10. In DNA, the CDR3 is TGTGCCAGCAGCCGGGGACAGCTTTCAACCTCTGGAAACACCATATATTTT. This sequence encodes CASSRGQLSTSGNTIYF.

This chain links TRBV6-2 or TRBV6-3 with TRBJ2-2; no firm D call. Trimming pared 6 bases from V and 8 bases from J, leaving 10 bases between. The CDR3 is made up of 12 amino acids. The germline gives CDR1 MNHEY, CDR2 SVGEGT. In DNA, the CDR3 is TGTGCCAGCAGCCACGGGCGGGGGGAGCTGTTTTTT. Its protein is CASSHGRGELFF.

This clonotype turned up a few times. The CDR3, as DNA: TGCGCCAGCAGCCAAGATACAGACAACCAAGAGACCCAGTACTTC. Protein product: CASSQDTDNQETQYF. The V call is TRBV4-1, the J call TRBJ2-5; D uncertain. The CDR3 is 15 residues long. V was cut by 0 bases and J by 0 bases, with 8 bases left in between. From germline, CDR1 is MGHRA and CDR2 YSYEKL.

V usage is TRBV6-1 and J usage is TRBJ2-7, with 9 bases lining up with TRBD1. CDR1 is MNHNS, CDR2 SASEGT, per germline. The V and J ends lost 4 bases and 4 bases, in that order; junction bases with no gene match: 5. The CDR3 contains 14 residues. CDR3 in DNA: TGTGCCAGCAGTGTACGGGACAGGGTTTACGAGCAGTACTTC. Translated: CASSVRDRVYEQYF.

Many counts were recorded for this clonotype. The CDR3 loop reads CASSRPDTEAFF. As DNA, the CDR3 is TGCGCCAGCAGCCGCCCAGACACTGAAGCTTTCTTT. The genes are TRBV4-3 and TRBJ1-1; unclear D gene. V was pared by 4 bases and J by 3 bases, with 6 bases between. CDR3 size: 12 residues. Per the germline V gene, CDR1 is LGHNA and CDR2 is YSLEER.

This clonotype was counted a few times. The chain links TRBV10-3 to TRBJ1-5; D is perhaps TRBD1 (6 bases). The CDR3 spans 14 residues. V was shortened by 3 bases and J by 4 bases, with 10 bases between the two germline ends. CDR1 ENHRY and CDR2 SYGVKD come from the germline V gene. The CDR3 is CAISEQGENQPQHF. CDR3 nucleotides: TGTGCCATCAGTGAACAGGGCGAGAATCAGCCCCAGCATTTT.